This T cell receptor beta chain came from a study of blood T cell repertoires in COVID-19. Study-level background: Sites across the United States, Italy and Spain contributed samples from acute and convalescent COVID-19. T cells, B-cell-depleted T cells, or PBMCs provided the cDNA or gDNA that served as material.

In the authors' workflow: Nucleated cell counts were estimated from reference gene primer amplification. The assay was immunoSEQ multiplex PCR, and TCRdb's table has in-frame clones only and misses some. Clonal size and the V and J genes are those of that table, whereas D and trimming came from the DNA. Of about 170,000 clones in the sample, around nine tenths were seen once. Seattle patients were enrolled while actively infected and followed longitudinally. Per the germline V gene, CDR1 is MNHNY and CDR2 is SVGAGI (reference sequence). V was shortened by 0 bases and J by 13 bases, with 10 bases between the two germline ends. This CDR3 is 12 amino acids long.

This receptor was obtained from a woman older than 75 with COVID-19, enrolled during active disease. The chain has TRBV6-6 and TRBJ2-1; D perhaps matches TRBD2 (6 bases). Source material: peripheral blood. CDR3 amino acids: CASSYSLTSQFF. Here the CDR3 DNA reads TGTGCCAGCAGTTACTCCTTGACTAGTCAGTTCTTC.